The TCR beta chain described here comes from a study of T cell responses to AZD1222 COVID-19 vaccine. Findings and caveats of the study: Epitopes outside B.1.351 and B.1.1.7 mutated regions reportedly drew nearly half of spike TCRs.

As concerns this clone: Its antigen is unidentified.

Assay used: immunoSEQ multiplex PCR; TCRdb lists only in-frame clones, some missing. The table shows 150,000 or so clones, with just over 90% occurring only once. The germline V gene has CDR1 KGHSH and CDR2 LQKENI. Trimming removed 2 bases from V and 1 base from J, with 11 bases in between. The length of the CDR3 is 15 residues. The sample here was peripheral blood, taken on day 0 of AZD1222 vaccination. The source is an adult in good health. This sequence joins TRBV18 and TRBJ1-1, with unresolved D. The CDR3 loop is CASSPRSNRNTEAFF. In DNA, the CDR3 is TGTGCCAGCTCACCAAGGTCCAACCGGAACACTGAAGCTTTCTTT.